This T cell receptor beta chain was recovered during a study of blood T cells in healthy people across ages. Drawing of peripheral blood yielded roughly 9.8 milliliters from each donor. In germline, CDR1 is SGHTA, CDR2 FQGTGA. The V segment lost 2 bases and the J segment 6 bases; nucleotides outside the gene matches: 11. The CDR3 runs 16 residues. A J-beta primer mix and a sample-barcoded 5' primer were used in a second PCR of roughly 6 to 11 cycles. The template-switch adaptor, which had 12 random nucleotides, put a tag on each cDNA molecule. TCRdb reanalysed the 5' RACE reads using MiXCR and keeps one entry per CDR3 protein. The sample consists of 650,000 to 1,000,000 distinct CDR3 sequences, around 36% of them appearing once.

The receptor was isolated from a man between 18 and 29 years old in good health. The V gene is TRBV7-3, the J gene TRBJ2-3; 7 nucleotides match TRBD1. The sequenced material came from blood. The CDR3 here is CASSLLGTGVADTQYF. In DNA, the CDR3 is TGTGCCAGCAGCTTACTAGGCACAGGGGTGGCCGATACGCAGTATTTT.